This T cell receptor beta chain was recovered during a study of blood T cell repertoires in COVID-19. Details on this clone: The junction differs from germline at one of its ends, possibly a read error.

Libraries were prepared by immunoSEQ multiplex PCR; TCRdb keeps only in-frame clonotypes and omits some of them. The table includes hundreds of thousands of clones, about 87% detected once. The CDR3 totals 11 residues. The germline gives CDR1 GTSNPN, CDR2 SVGIG (reference sequence). This sequence originates from a woman aged 50 to 60 with COVID-19, enrolled during active disease. Sequencing was carried out using peripheral blood. The chain recombines TRBV30 with TRBJ1-6; 7 bases fit TRBD1. CDR3 in DNA: TGTGCCTGGAGGGAGACAGGGACTTTTTACTTT. Its translation is CAWRETGTFYF.